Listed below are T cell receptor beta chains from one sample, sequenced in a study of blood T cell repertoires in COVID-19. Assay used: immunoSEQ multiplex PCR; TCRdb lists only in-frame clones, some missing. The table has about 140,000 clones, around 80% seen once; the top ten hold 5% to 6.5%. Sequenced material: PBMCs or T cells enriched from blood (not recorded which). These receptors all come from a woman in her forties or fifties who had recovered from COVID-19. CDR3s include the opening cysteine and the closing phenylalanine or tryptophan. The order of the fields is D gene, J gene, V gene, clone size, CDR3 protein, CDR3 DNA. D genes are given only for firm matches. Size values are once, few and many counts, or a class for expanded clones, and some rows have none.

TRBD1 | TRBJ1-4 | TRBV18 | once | CASSWTGDGEKLFF | TGTGCCAGCTCATGGACAGGGGATGGTGAAAAACTGTTTTTT
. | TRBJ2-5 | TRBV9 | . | CASSVAGKQRETQYF | TGTGCCAGCAGCGTAGCGGGGAAGCAAAGAGAGACCCAGTACTTC
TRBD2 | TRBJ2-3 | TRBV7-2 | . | CASSLRGTSGTDTQYF | TGTGCCAGCAGCCTAAGAGGGACTAGCGGGACAGATACGCAGTATTTT
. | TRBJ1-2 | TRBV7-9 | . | CASSLNSLSNYGYTF | TGTGCCAGCAGCTTAAACAGCCTATCTAACTATGGCTACACCTTC
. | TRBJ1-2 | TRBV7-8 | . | CASSHSLNYGYTF | TGTGCCAGCAGCCACAGCCTTAACTATGGCTACACCTTC
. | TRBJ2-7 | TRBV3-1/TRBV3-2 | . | CASSHREPAGEQYF | TGTGCCAGCAGCCACCGGGAGCCGGCGGGTGAGCAGTACTTC
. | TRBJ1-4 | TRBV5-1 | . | CASKNYGGLDVGPQAEKLFF | TGCGCCAGCAAGAATTACGGGGGGTTGGACGTGGGCCCTCAGGCTGAAAAACTGTTTTTT
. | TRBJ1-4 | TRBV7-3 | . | CASSLRRATNEKLFF | TGTGCCAGCTCCCTCCGGAGAGCAACTAATGAAAAACTGTTTTTT
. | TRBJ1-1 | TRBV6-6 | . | CASSYSGGRRTEAFF | TGTGCCAGCAGTTACTCAGGGGGTAGGAGGACTGAAGCTTTCTTT
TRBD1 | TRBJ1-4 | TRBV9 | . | CASSVRDRTNEKLFF | TGTGCCAGCAGCGTTCGGGACAGGACGAATGAAAAACTGTTTTTT
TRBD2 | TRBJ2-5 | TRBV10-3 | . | CAISESGGRETQYF | TGTGCCATCAGTGAGTCTGGCGGGAGGGAGACCCAGTACTTC
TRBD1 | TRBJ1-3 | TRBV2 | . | CASSKTGMMWDSGNTIYF | TGTGCCAGCAGTAAGACAGGGATGATGTGGGACTCTGGAAACACCATATATTTT
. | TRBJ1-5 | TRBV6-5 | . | CASSRTDGNQPQHF | TGTGCCAGCAGTCGGACAGATGGCAATCAGCCCCAGCATTTT
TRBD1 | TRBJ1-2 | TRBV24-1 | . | CATSAQDRGNGYTF | TGTGCCACCAGTGCCCAGGACAGGGGGAATGGCTACACCTTC
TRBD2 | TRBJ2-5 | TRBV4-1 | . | CASSPDSSGGAEETQYF | TGCGCCAGCAGCCCAGATTCTAGCGGGGGGGCGGAAGAGACCCAGTACTTC
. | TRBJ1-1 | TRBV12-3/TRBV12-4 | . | CASSLADTEAFF | TGTGCCAGCAGTTTGGCGGACACTGAAGCTTTCTTT
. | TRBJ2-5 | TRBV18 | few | CASSPDSGYETQYF | TGTGCCAGCTCACCGGACTCGGGGTACGAGACCCAGTACTTC
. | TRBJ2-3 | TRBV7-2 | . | CASSLSESDTQYF | TGTGCCAGCAGCTTATCAGAATCAGATACGCAGTATTTT
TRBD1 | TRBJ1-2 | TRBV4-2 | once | CASSQTQGVVGYTF | TGTGCCAGCAGCCAGACTCAGGGGGTGGTTGGCTACACCTTC
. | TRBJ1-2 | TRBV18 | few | CASSPTGYGYTF | TGTGCCAGCTCACCCACAGGTTACGGCTACACCTTC
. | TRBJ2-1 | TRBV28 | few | CASRTNGGPSGQFF | TGTGCCAGCAGGACGAACGGGGGGCCTTCGGGGCAGTTCTTC
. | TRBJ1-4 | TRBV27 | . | CASSFGFREKLFF | TGTGCCAGCAGTTTCGGGTTCCGGGAAAAACTGTTTTTT
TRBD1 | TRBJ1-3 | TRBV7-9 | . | CASSKMTGGNTIYF | TGTGCCAGCAGCAAAATGACAGGGGGAAACACCATATATTTT
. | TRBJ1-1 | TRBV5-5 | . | CASSPLWGPANTEAFF | TGTGCCAGCAGCCCCCTGTGGGGGCCAGCGAACACTGAAGCTTTCTTT
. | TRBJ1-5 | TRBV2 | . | CASSERGHSNQPQHF | TGTGCCAGCAGTGAAAGAGGTCATAGCAATCAGCCCCAGCATTTT
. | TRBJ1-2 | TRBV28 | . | CASSSATANYGYTF | TGTGCCAGCAGTTCGGCCACAGCCAACTATGGCTACACCTTC
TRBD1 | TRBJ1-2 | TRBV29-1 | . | CSVTGGRGYTF | TGCAGCGTTACAGGGGGCCGTGGCTACACCTTC
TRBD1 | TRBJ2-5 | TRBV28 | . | CASRGDRGPTGAIQETQYF | TGTGCCAGCAGGGGGGACAGGGGGCCGACGGGTGCGATCCAAGAGACCCAGTACTTC
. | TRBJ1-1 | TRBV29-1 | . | CSVEIWREDTEAFF | TGCAGCGTTGAAATCTGGAGGGAGGACACTGAAGCTTTCTTT
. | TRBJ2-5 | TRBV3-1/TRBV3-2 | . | CASSQEGLVGAGIKETQYF | TGTGCCAGCAGCCAAGAGGGTTTGGTCGGCGCGGGAATAAAAGAGACCCAGTACTTC
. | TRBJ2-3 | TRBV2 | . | CASSTYMPDTQYF | TGTGCCAGCAGTACATACATGCCAGATACGCAGTATTTT